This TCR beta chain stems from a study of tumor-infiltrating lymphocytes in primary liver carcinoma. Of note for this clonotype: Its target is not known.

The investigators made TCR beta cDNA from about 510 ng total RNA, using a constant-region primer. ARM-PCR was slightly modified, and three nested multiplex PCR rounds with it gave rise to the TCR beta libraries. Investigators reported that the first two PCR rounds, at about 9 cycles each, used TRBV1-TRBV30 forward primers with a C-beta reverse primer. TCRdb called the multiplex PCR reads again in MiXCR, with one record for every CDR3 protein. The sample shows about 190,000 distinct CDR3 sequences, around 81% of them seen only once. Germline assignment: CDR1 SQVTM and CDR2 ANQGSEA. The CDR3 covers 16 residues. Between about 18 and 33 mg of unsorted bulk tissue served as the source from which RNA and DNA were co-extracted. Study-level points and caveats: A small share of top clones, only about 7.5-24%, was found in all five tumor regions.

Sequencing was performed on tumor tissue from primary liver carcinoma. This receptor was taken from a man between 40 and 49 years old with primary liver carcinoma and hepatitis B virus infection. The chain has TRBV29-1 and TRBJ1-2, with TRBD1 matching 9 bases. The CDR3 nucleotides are TGCAACATTAAAAAAAGTCAGGGGGACAGGGACTATGGCTACACCTTC. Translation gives CNIKKSQGDRDYGYTF.